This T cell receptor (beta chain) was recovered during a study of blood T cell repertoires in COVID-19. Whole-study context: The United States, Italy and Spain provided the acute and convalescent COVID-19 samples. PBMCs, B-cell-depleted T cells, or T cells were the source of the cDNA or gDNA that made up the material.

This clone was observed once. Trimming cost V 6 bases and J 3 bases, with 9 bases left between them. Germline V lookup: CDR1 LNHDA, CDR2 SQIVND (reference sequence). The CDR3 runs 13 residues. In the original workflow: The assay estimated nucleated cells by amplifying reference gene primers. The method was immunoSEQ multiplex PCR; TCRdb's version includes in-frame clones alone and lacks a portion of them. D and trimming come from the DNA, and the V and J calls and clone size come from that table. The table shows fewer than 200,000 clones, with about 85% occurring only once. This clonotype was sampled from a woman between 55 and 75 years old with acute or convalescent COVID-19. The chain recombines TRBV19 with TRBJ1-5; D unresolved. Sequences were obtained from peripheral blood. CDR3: CASRRVDNQPQHF. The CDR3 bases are TGTGCCAGTAGGAGGGTTGACAATCAGCCCCAGCATTTT.